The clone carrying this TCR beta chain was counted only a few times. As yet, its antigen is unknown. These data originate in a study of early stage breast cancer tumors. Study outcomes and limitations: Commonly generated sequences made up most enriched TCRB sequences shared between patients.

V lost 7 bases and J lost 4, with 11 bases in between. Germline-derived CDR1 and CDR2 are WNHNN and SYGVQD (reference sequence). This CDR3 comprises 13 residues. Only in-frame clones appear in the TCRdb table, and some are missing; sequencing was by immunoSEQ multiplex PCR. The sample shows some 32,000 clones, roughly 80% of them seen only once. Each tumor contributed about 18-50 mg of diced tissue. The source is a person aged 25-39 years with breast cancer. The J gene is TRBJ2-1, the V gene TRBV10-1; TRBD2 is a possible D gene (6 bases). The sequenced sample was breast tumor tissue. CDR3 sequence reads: CASTGAGYNEQFF. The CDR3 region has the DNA TGCGCCAGCACCGGGGCGGGATACAATGAGCAGTTCTTC.